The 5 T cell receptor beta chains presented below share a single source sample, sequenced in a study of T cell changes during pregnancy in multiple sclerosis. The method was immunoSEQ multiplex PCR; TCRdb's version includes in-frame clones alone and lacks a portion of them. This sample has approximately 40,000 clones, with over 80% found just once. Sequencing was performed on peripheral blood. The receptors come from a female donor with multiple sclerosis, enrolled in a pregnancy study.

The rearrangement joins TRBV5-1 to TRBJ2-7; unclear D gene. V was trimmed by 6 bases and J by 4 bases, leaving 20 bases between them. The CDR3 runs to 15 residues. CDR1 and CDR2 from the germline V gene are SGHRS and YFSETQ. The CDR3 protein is CASTNVRPSFYEQYF. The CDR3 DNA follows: TGCGCCAGCACCAATGTGCGTCCTAGTTTTTACGAGCAGTACTTC.

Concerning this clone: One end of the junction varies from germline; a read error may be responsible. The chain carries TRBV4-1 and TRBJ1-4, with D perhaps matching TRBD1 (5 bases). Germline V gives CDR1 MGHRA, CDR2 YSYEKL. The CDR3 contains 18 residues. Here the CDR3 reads CASSEEVSTDSTSEKLFF. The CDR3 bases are TGCGCCAGCAGCGAAGAGGTTAGTACAGACAGCACATCTGAAAAACTGTTTTTT.

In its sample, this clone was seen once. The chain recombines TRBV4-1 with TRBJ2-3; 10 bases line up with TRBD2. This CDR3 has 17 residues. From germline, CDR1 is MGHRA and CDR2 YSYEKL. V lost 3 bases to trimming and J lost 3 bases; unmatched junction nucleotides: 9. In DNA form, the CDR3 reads TGCGCCAGCAGCCAGGACCAAAGCGGGAGGGAAACAGATACGCAGTATTTT. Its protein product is CASSQDQSGRETDTQYF.

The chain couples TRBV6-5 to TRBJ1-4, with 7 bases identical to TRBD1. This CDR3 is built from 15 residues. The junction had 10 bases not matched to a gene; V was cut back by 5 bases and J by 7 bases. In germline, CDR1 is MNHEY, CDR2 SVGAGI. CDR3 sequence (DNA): TGTGCCAGCAGTCAAGGGGGCATTAACGGTGAAAAACTGTTTTTT. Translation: CASSQGGINGEKLFF.

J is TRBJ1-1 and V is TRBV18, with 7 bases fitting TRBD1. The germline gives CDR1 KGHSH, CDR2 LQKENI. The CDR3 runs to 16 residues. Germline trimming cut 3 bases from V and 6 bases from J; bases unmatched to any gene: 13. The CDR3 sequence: CASSPLGAGGGSEAFF. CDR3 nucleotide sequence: TGTGCCAGCTCACCGCTCGGAGCAGGGGGTGGGTCTGAAGCTTTCTTT.